The T cell receptor (beta chain) described here comes from a study of T cell responses to AZD1222 COVID-19 vaccine. This clone is a singleton in its sample. The assay was immunoSEQ multiplex PCR, and TCRdb's table has in-frame clones only and misses some. Of 150,000 or so clones listed, 85% to 90% are singletons. The CDR3 contains 15 residues. Trimming shortened V by 0 bases and J by 0 bases, and 7 bases separated the two germline ends. Germline CDR1 is SGHRS and CDR2 is YFSETQ. The source was peripheral blood, collected on day 0 of AZD1222 vaccination. V gene TRBV5-1 combines with J gene TRBJ1-3, with no clear D. This sequence was found in an adult in good health. CDR3 in DNA: TGCGCCAGCAGCTTGGGAGTGGGCTCTGGAAACACCATATATTTT. This encodes CASSLGVGSGNTIYF.